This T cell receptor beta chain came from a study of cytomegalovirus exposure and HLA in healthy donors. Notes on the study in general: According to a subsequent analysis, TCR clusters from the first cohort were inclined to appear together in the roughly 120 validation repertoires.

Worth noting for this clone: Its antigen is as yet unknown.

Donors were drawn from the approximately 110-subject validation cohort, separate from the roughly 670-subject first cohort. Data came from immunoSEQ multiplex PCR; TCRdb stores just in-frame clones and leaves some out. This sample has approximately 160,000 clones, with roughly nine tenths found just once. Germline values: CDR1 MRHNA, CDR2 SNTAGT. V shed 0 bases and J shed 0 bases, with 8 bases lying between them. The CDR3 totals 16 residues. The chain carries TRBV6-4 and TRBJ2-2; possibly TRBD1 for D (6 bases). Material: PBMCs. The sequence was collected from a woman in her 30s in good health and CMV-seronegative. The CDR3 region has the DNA TGTGCCAGCAGTGACTCGACAGGTTCGAACACCGGGGAGCTGTTTTTT. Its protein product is CASSDSTGSNTGELFF.